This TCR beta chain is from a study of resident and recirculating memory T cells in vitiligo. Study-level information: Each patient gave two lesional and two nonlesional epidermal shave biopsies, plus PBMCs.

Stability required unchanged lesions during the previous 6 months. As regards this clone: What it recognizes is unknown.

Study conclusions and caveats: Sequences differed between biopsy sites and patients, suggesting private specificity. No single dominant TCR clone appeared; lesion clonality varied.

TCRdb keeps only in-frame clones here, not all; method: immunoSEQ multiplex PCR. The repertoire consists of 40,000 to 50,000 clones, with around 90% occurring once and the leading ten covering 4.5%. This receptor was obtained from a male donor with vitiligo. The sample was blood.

Here the CDR3 DNA reads TGTGCCAGCAGTCGTGGACTTTCCTACGAGCAGTACTTC. This translates into CASSRGLSYEQYF. The rearrangement links TRBV6-6 to TRBJ2-7; D is perhaps TRBD2 (5 bases). From germline, CDR1 is MNHNY and CDR2 SVGAGI (reference sequence). The V end was cut by 5 bases, the J end by 1 base, with 9 bases between. This CDR3 spans 13 amino acids.